Below are 19 T cell receptor beta chains sequenced from a single sample in a study of control samples from healthy donors and cancer patients (dated by TCRdb to about 2020). The method behind the library was the immunoSEQ multiplex PCR assay. Drawn from immuneACCESS, this table holds only the in-frame rearrangements with V and J called that TCRdb kept. Clones are partly lost; checked studies trace under half to an unresolved V gene and leave the rest unexplained. This sample has fewer than 200,000 clones in its table, and nearly 96% of those were observed once. Over 1% of the sample belongs to the ten largest clones. The material sequenced was blood. These receptors were taken from a woman in her twenties or thirties in good health.

The chain uses TRBV28 and TRBJ1-1; no clear D gene. The CDR3 spans 12 residues. CDR1 and CDR2 from the germline V gene are MDHEN and SYDVKM. V lost 5 bases, J lost 5 bases, and 9 bases lay in between. CDR3 protein: CASSRFLTEAFF. CDR3 nucleotides: TGTGCCAGCAGTCGTTTTTTGACTGAAGCTTTCTTT.

The chain links TRBV9 to TRBJ2-5, with D uncertain. The germline CDR1 and CDR2 sequences are SGDLS and YYNGEE. The ends were cut back, 0 bases at V and 2 bases at J, with 11 bases in the middle. The CDR3 has 15 amino acids. The CDR3 loop reads CASSVGVSPQETQYF. CDR3 nucleotides: TGTGCCAGCAGCGTAGGGGTCAGTCCTCAAGAGACCCAGTACTTC.

V and J are TRBV19 and TRBJ2-7; D might be TRBD2 (6 bases). This CDR3 has 14 amino acids. Germline CDR1 is LNHDA and CDR2 is SQIVND (reference sequence). V was clipped by 6 bases and J by 2 bases, with 14 bases between them. CDR3 region: CASSQVGGPYEQYF. The CDR3 DNA reads TGTGCCAGTAGCCAAGTGGGAGGTCCCTACGAGCAGTACTTC.

The rearrangement links TRBV19 to TRBJ1-5; D perhaps matches TRBD1 (6 bases). Looked up from germline, CDR1 is LNHDA and CDR2 is SQIVND (reference sequence). The CDR3 contains 14 residues. V lost 7 bases, J lost 5 bases, and 15 bases lay in between. CDR3 loop: CASTNRQADQPQHF. In DNA, the CDR3 is TGTGCCAGTACCAATCGACAGGCCGATCAGCCCCAGCATTTT.

The CDR3 nucleotides are TGTGCCAGCAGTTCCCCGGGAGCCCCGAACACTGAAGCTTTCTTT. Protein sequence: CASSSPGAPNTEAFF. V and J are TRBV28 and TRBJ1-1; no definite D call. V lost 4 bases and J lost 1, with 13 bases in between. The CDR3 totals 15 residues. Germline CDR1 is MDHEN and CDR2 is SYDVKM.

This sequence joins TRBV19 and TRBJ1-1; a possible D gene is TRBD1 (5 bases). Germline-derived CDR1 and CDR2 are LNHDA and SQIVND (reference sequence). The CDR3 is 14 residues long. V gave up 3 bases and J gave up 4 bases, with 12 bases separating them. CDR3 region: CASSIRGSGTEAFF. Written as DNA, the CDR3 is TGTGCCAGTAGTATTCGGGGGTCTGGCACTGAAGCTTTCTTT.

The chain is built from TRBV18 and TRBJ2-3; D call uncertain. Germline V gives CDR1 KGHSH, CDR2 LQKENI. Trimming took off 5 bases at V and 2 bases at J, with 14 bases between the two ends. This CDR3 is built from 15 residues. DNA of the CDR3: TGTGCCAGCTCAATCGATCGCCCCCCCACAGATACGCAGTATTTT. It codes for CASSIDRPPTDTQYF.

The V gene is TRBV5-6, the J gene TRBJ2-7; the D gene could be TRBD1 or TRBD2 (6 bases each). V lost 0 bases, J lost 4 bases, and 17 bases lay in between. The length of the CDR3 is 16 residues. CDR1 is SGHDT, CDR2 YYEEEE, per germline. The CDR3 protein is CASSLVPGASVYEQYF. CDR3 bases: TGTGCCAGCAGCTTGGTGCCGGGGGCATCCGTATACGAGCAGTACTTC.

The rearrangement links TRBV14 to TRBJ1-1, with D possibly matching TRBD1 (6 bases). The V and J ends lost 4 bases and 1 base respectively, with 25 bases between them. Per germline, CDR1 SGHDN and CDR2 FVKESK. The CDR3 totals 19 residues. Here the CDR3 reads CASSPYRDDLGGTNTEAFF. The CDR3 region has the DNA TGTGCCAGCAGCCCATACCGGGACGATTTAGGGGGAACGAACACTGAAGCTTTCTTT.

The chain links TRBV18 to TRBJ1-1; D remains ambiguous. V was clipped by 2 bases and J by 1 base, with 5 bases between them. Germline V lookup: CDR1 KGHSH, CDR2 LQKENI. This CDR3 is built from 13 residues. This chain's CDR3 is CASSPLGNTEAFF. The CDR3 bases are TGTGCCAGCTCACCATTGGGGAACACTGAAGCTTTCTTT.

The rearrangement links TRBV3-1 (or the pseudogene TRBV3-2) to TRBJ1-2; D remains unclear. The germline V gene encodes CDR1 LGHDT and CDR2 YNNKEL (reference sequence). This CDR3 is 16 amino acids long. Trimming cost V 0 bases and J 9 bases, with 20 bases left between them. The CDR3 sequence is CASSQDRRRRLFSYTF. In DNA, the CDR3 is TGTGCCAGCAGCCAAGATCGGAGGAGGCGCCTGTTCAGCTACACCTTC.

The V gene is TRBV27, the J gene TRBJ2-7; TRBD2 is a possible D gene (6 bases). The CDR3 loop spans 16 amino acids. In germline, CDR1 is MNHEY, CDR2 SMNVEV (reference sequence). V lost 3 bases, J lost 2 bases, and 17 bases lay in between. CDR3 region: CASSFSAGPRTYEQYF. The CDR3 DNA reads TGTGCCAGCAGTTTCTCGGCGGGACCTAGGACCTACGAGCAGTACTTC.

V is TRBV28 and J is TRBJ1-1; D is undetermined. Trimming stripped 7 bases from V and 0 bases from J, with 18 bases between. The CDR3 contains 16 residues. Germline CDR1 is MDHEN and CDR2 is SYDVKM. CDR3 protein: CASTIPGEGMNTEAFF. CDR3 sequence (DNA): TGTGCCAGCACCATCCCCGGGGAGGGAATGAACACTGAAGCTTTCTTT. The variable domain in full, with the rest retrieved from reference TRBV28 and TRBJ1-1, is DVKVTQSSRYLVKRTGEKVFLECVQDMDHENMFWYRQDPGLGLRLIYFSYDVKMKEKGDIPEGYSVSREKKERFSLILESASTNQTSMYLCASTIPGEGMNTEAFFGQGTRLTVV.

This chain links TRBV2 with TRBJ1-4; D might be TRBD1 (6 bases). Trimming removed 4 bases from V and 8 bases from J, with 17 bases in between. CDR1 SNHLY and CDR2 FYNNEI come from the germline V gene. This CDR3 is built from 15 residues. CDR3 in amino acids: CASSGGGGFGEKLFF. As DNA, the CDR3 is TGTGCCAGCAGTGGGGGAGGGGGTTTTGGAGAAAAACTGTTTTTT.

This rearrangement joins TRBV5-4 to TRBJ1-2; unclear D gene. The ends were cut back, 2 bases at V and 4 bases at J, with 12 bases in the middle. Germline lookup yields CDR1 SGHNT and CDR2 YYREEE (reference sequence). The CDR3 length is 14 residues. Here the CDR3 reads CASSFRGTGYGYTF. Written as DNA, the CDR3 is TGTGCCAGCAGCTTTAGAGGAACGGGCTATGGCTACACCTTC.

This chain joins TRBV6-5 and TRBJ1-2; 9 bases fit TRBD1. Trimming removed 4 bases from V and 2 bases from J; junction bases left unmatched: 2. The CDR3 consists of 14 residues. Germline V CDR1 and CDR2: MNHEY, SVGAGI. CDR3 region: CASSSTGGNYGYTF. The CDR3 coding sequence is TGTGCCAGCAGTTCGACAGGGGGGAACTATGGCTACACCTTC.

The sample holds one count of this clone. The chain is built from TRBV4-1 and TRBJ2-2; D perhaps matches TRBD2 (6 bases). V was shortened by 6 bases and J by 1 base, with 9 bases between the two germline ends. Germline V gene sequence: CDR1 MGHRA, CDR2 YSYEKL. CDR3 length equals 14 residues. The CDR3 sequence: CASRPGLNTGELFF. In DNA form, the CDR3 reads TGCGCCAGCAGACCGGGACTGAACACCGGGGAGCTGTTTTTT.

The chain joins TRBV5-1 to TRBJ1-6; D is ambiguous. Germline assignment: CDR1 SGHRS and CDR2 YFSETQ. The CDR3 contains 16 residues. Trimming shortened V by 4 bases and J by 1 base, and 12 bases separated the two germline ends. The CDR3 region has the DNA TGCGCCAGCAGCCCGGCGGCGGTTTCCTATAATTCACCCCTCCACTTT. Amino acid sequence: CASSPAAVSYNSPLHF. The full variable domain, completed using reference TRBV5-1 and TRBJ1-6, is KAGVTQTPRYLIKTRGQQVTLSCSPISGHRSVSWYQQTPGQGLQFLFEYFSETQRNKGNFPGRFSGRQFSNSRSEMNVSTLELGDSALYLCASSPAAVSYNSPLHFGNGTRLTVT.

The rearrangement uses TRBV19 and TRBJ1-2; D is possibly TRBD1 (5 bases). The CDR3 is 13 residues long. Trimming stripped 6 bases from V and 4 bases from J, with 12 bases between. The V gene's germline CDR1 is LNHDA and CDR2 SQIVND (reference sequence). The DNA for the CDR3 is TGTGCCAGTAGGACAGAGCGGGTCTATGGCTACACCTTC. It translates to CASRTERVYGYTF.